A single sample is the source of the 26 T cell receptor beta chains below, sequenced in a study of cytomegalovirus exposure and HLA in healthy donors. PCR used 60 Vbeta primers and 13 Jbeta primers. The assay was immunoSEQ multiplex PCR, and TCRdb's table has in-frame clones only and misses some. The sample consists of 150,000 to 200,000 clones, around 77% of them appearing once. The sample consisted of PBMCs. The source of these receptors is a woman under 40 in good health and CMV-seronegative.

CDR3 sequence: CATSSLTGIFYEQYF. The CDR3 DNA reads TGTGCCACCAGCAGCCTAACAGGGATCTTCTACGAGCAGTACTTC. The chain combines TRBV15 with TRBJ2-7; possible D gene TRBD1, 6 bases. Germline V gene data show CDR1 as LNHNV and CDR2 as YYDKDF (reference sequence). V was shortened by 3 bases and J by 3 bases, with 15 bases between the two germline ends. The CDR3 contains 15 residues.

There are a few counts of this clone. This rearrangement joins TRBV7-2 to TRBJ1-1, with 10 bases fitting TRBD1. This CDR3 contains 14 residues. Germline loops: CDR1 SGHTA, CDR2 FQGNSA. The junction had 6 bases not matched to a gene; V was cut back by 7 bases and J by 4 bases. The CDR3: CASKGRDRGTEAFF. In nucleotides, the CDR3 is TGTGCCAGCAAGGGCCGGGACAGGGGCACTGAAGCTTTCTTT. Using reference TRBV7-2 and TRBJ1-1 for the parts outside the CDR3, the full variable domain is GAGVSQSPSNKVTEKGKDVELRCDPISGHTALYWYRQSLGQGLEFLIYFQGNSAPDKSGLPSDRFSAERTGGSVSTLTIQRTQQEDSAVYLCASKGRDRGTEAFFGQGTRLTVV.

The rearrangement joins TRBV15 to TRBJ2-3, with TRBD1 as a possible D gene (6 bases). The CDR3 consists of 17 residues. Germline values: CDR1 LNHNV, CDR2 YYDKDF (reference sequence). Trimming stripped 0 bases from V and 3 bases from J, with 16 bases between. The CDR3 DNA reads TGTGCCACCAGCAGAGATGGGCGGCAGGGGTGGACAGATACGCAGTATTTT. Translating gives CATSRDGRQGWTDTQYF.

CDR3 sequence: CAWRRVGQTSYNSPLHF. DNA for the CDR3: TGTGCCTGGAGGCGAGTGGGGCAGACCTCCTATAATTCACCCCTCCACTTT. The genes are TRBV30 and TRBJ1-6; D possibly corresponds to TRBD1 (5 bases). The CDR3 is 17 amino acids. V was pared by 3 bases and J by 0 bases, with 15 bases between. Per germline, CDR1 GTSNPN and CDR2 SVGIG (reference sequence).

The genes are TRBV2 and TRBJ1-2, with D possibly TRBD1 on 6 matching bases. V gave up 5 bases and J gave up 8 bases, with 18 bases separating them. The germline V gene encodes CDR1 SNHLY and CDR2 FYNNEI. The CDR3 is 14 amino acids. The CDR3 loop reads CASSPTGTRIGYTF. CDR3 DNA: TGTGCCAGCAGTCCGACAGGCACGCGGATCGGCTACACCTTC. The full variable domain, completed using reference TRBV2 and TRBJ1-2, is EPEVTQTPSHQVTQMGQEVILRCVPISNHLYFYWYRQILGQKVEFLVSFYNNEISEKSEIFDDQFSVERPDGSNFTLKIRSTKLEDSAMYFCASSPTGTRIGYTFGSGTRLTVV.

The chain links TRBV9 to TRBJ1-2; a possible D gene is TRBD1 (6 bases). CDR1 is SGDLS, CDR2 YYNGEE, per germline. The CDR3 sequence is 15 residues long. The ends were cut back, 3 bases at V and 3 bases at J, with 15 bases in the middle. CDR3 sequence reads: CASSGGRGAHYGYTF. CDR3 coding DNA: TGTGCCAGCAGCGGAGGACGGGGGGCTCACTATGGCTACACCTTC.

Here the CDR3 reads CASSLVAGEGYGYTF. The CDR3 nucleotides are TGTGCCAGCAGCTTAGTTGCAGGGGAAGGCTATGGCTACACCTTC. V is TRBV7-2 and J is TRBJ1-2, with D possibly being TRBD1 (6 bases). Trimming removed 1 base from V and 4 bases from J, with 13 bases in between. CDR3 length: 15 residues. Germline-derived CDR1 and CDR2 are SGHTA and FQGNSA. Variable domain in full (rest from reference TRBV7-2 and TRBJ1-2): GAGVSQSPSNKVTEKGKDVELRCDPISGHTALYWYRQSLGQGLEFLIYFQGNSAPDKSGLPSDRFSAERTGGSVSTLTIQRTQQEDSAVYLCASSLVAGEGYGYTFGSGTRLTVV.

This sequence joins TRBV5-1 and TRBJ2-2; TRBD2 matches at 7 bases. The CDR3 extends over 16 amino acids. CDR1 is SGHRS and CDR2 is YFSETQ in the germline V gene. After removal of 4 bases from V and 1 base from J, the junction contained 7 bases not matched to a gene. DNA of the CDR3: TGCGCCAGCAGCCCGGATGGGGGGGGGAACACCGGGGAGCTGTTTTTT. It specifies CASSPDGGGNTGELFF.

The chain carries TRBV5-6 and TRBJ2-1; 10 bases align to TRBD1. Germline loops: CDR1 SGHDT, CDR2 YYEEEE. The CDR3 has 14 residues. Unmatched junction bases numbered 3, after V lost 3 bases and J lost 6 bases. CDR3 region: CASSSGTGVNEQFF. For the CDR3, the DNA is TGTGCCAGCAGCTCTGGGACAGGGGTCAATGAGCAGTTCTTC. Full variable domain (remainder filled in from reference TRBV5-6 and TRBJ2-1): DAGVTQSPTHLIKTRGQQVTLRCSPKSGHDTVSWYQQALGQGPQFIFQYYEEEERQRGNFPDRFSGHQFPNYSSELNVNALLLGDSALYLCASSSGTGVNEQFFGPGTRLTVL.

The CDR3 DNA sequence: TGTGCCAGCAGCTTTAACTCCCGGGGCACAGATACGCAGTATTTT. It is translated as CASSFNSRGTDTQYF. The rearrangement links TRBV11-2 to TRBJ2-3, with D uncertain. This CDR3 is built from 15 residues. Germline V gives CDR1 SGHAT, CDR2 FQNNGV. Trimming shortened V by 3 bases and J by 1 base, and 11 bases separated the two germline ends.

This clone was counted once. The rearrangement joins TRBV30 to TRBJ1-2, with D possibly being TRBD1 (5 bases). Germline assignment: CDR1 GTSNPN and CDR2 SVGIG (reference sequence). The CDR3 runs 13 residues. V lost 3 bases, J lost 6 bases, and 14 bases lay in between. The CDR3 sequence: CAWRGSGWDGYTF. The CDR3 DNA reads as TGTGCCTGGAGGGGTTCAGGGTGGGATGGCTACACCTTC.

The chain links TRBV9 to TRBJ2-7; 8 nucleotides match TRBD1. The germline gives CDR1 SGDLS, CDR2 YYNGEE. With V trimmed by 3 bases and J by 3 bases, 2 bases remained unmatched. CDR3 length equals 13 residues. In DNA, the CDR3 is TGTGCCAGCAGCGGCGGGACAGGCTACGAGCAGTACTTC. Translating it yields CASSGGTGYEQYF.

V is TRBV21-1 and J is TRBJ1-5; TRBD1 was called by the table and not checked on the DNA. TRBV21-1 is given as a pseudogene. The CDR3 is 19 amino acids. DNA of the CDR3: TGTGCCAGCAGCAAAGCGGTCTCGACAGGGGGCGGGTGCAATCAGCCCCAGCATTTT. Its translation is CASSKAVSTGGGCNQPQHF.

This chain links TRBV5-3 with TRBJ2-2; 8 positions agree with TRBD1. TRBV5-3 is placed among ORFs of uncertain function. After removal of 2 bases from V and 4 bases from J, the junction contained 7 bases not matched to a gene. This CDR3 is built from 16 residues. This CDR3 is CARSLYRDRPTGELFF. The CDR3 DNA follows: TGTGCCAGAAGCTTATACCGGGACAGGCCCACCGGGGAGCTGTTTTTT.

This chain uses TRBV5-6 with TRBJ2-7, with 9 bases that match TRBD1. Germline CDR1 SGHDT, CDR2 YYEEEE. The CDR3 is 14 amino acids. The junction had 3 bases not matched to a gene; V was cut back by 3 bases and J by 2 bases. DNA for the CDR3: TGTGCCAGCAGCTCCGGGACAGGGCCCTACGAGCAGTACTTC. The encoded protein is CASSSGTGPYEQYF.

V gene TRBV5-1 combines with J gene TRBJ2-1, with a possible D match to TRBD1 (7 bases). The ends were cut back, 6 bases at V and 5 bases at J, with 12 bases in the middle. The CDR3 is 13 amino acids. Germline V CDR1 and CDR2: SGHRS, YFSETQ. CDR3 coding DNA: TGCGCCAGCAACACAGGGGAGGACAATGAGCAGTTCTTC. This translates into CASNTGEDNEQFF.

The rearrangement uses TRBV5-1 and TRBJ2-1, with 8 positions matching TRBD1. Unmatched junction bases numbered 3, after V lost 1 base and J lost 3 bases. The CDR3 loop spans 15 amino acids. Germline V CDR1 and CDR2: SGHRS, YFSETQ. As DNA, the CDR3 is TGCGCCAGCAGCTTGCGACAGGGGAGCTACAATGAGCAGTTCTTC. This codes for CASSLRQGSYNEQFF. The variable domain in full, completed from reference TRBV5-1 and TRBJ2-1, reads KAGVTQTPRYLIKTRGQQVTLSCSPISGHRSVSWYQQTPGQGLQFLFEYFSETQRNKGNFPGRFSGRQFSNSRSEMNVSTLELGDSALYLCASSLRQGSYNEQFFGPGTRLTVL.

CDR3 sequence: CASTDRGRLNTEAFF. CDR3 DNA: TGTGCCAGTACGGACAGGGGGAGGCTGAACACTGAAGCTTTCTTT. The chain carries TRBV19 and TRBJ1-1; TRBD1 matches at 10 bases. The CDR3 runs 15 residues. CDR1 LNHDA and CDR2 SQIVND come from the germline V gene (reference sequence). J was trimmed by 0 bases and V by 7 bases; bases with no gene match: 5.

The chain recombines TRBV5-1 with TRBJ2-5; 11 bases align to TRBD1. The CDR3 totals 17 residues. CDR1 is SGHRS, CDR2 YFSETQ, per germline. V shed 3 bases and J 4 bases; nucleotides not matched to a gene: 11. The CDR3 here is CASSSYRTGGFGETQYF. The CDR3 nucleotides are TGCGCCAGCAGCTCCTATAGGACAGGGGGCTTCGGAGAGACCCAGTACTTC.

The rearrangement links TRBV11-2 to TRBJ2-1; 9 bases align to TRBD2. V dropped 5 bases and J dropped 5; count of bases not matched to a gene: 7. Looked up from germline, CDR1 is SGHAT and CDR2 is FQNNGV. This CDR3 has 15 residues. This chain's CDR3 is CASSQAGGRHNEQFF. In DNA form, the CDR3 reads TGTGCCAGCAGCCAAGCGGGGGGACGCCACAATGAGCAGTTCTTC.

The chain links TRBV30 to TRBJ2-1, with 8 positions matching TRBD2. The CDR3 sequence is 15 residues long. Germline V lookup: CDR1 GTSNPN, CDR2 SVGIG (reference sequence). The V gene end was trimmed by 1 base and the J gene end by 0 bases; junction bases not matched to a gene: 2. CDR3 sequence: CAWSARGVSYNEQFF. In nucleotides, the CDR3 is TGTGCCTGGAGTGCGCGGGGGGTCTCCTACAATGAGCAGTTCTTC. The full variable domain, with the rest looked up from reference TRBV30 and TRBJ2-1, is SQTIHQWPATLVQPVGSPLSLECTVEGTSNPNLYWYRQAAGRGLQLLFYSVGIGQISSEVPQNLSASRPQDRQFILSSKKLLLSDSGFYLCAWSARGVSYNEQFFGPGTRLTVL.

The genes are TRBV27 and TRBJ1-2; 7 bases are shared with TRBD1. The CDR3 consists of 16 residues. The V segment lost 5 bases and the J segment 0 bases; nucleotides outside the gene matches: 9. The germline gives CDR1 MNHEY, CDR2 SMNVEV (reference sequence). CDR3 coding DNA: TGTGCCAGCAGTCCCTCAGGACAGGCTACTAACTATGGCTACACCTTC. Translating gives CASSPSGQATNYGYTF.

This sequence joins TRBV7-9 and TRBJ2-3, with TRBD2 matching over 9 bases. The ends lost 8 bases at V and 0 bases at J; junction bases unmatched: 12. The CDR3 has 17 residues. Looked up from germline, CDR1 is SEHNR and CDR2 is FQNEAQ (reference sequence). This CDR3 reads CASSAGVAGASTDTQYF. The CDR3 DNA follows: TGTGCCAGCTCGGCGGGAGTAGCGGGGGCCAGCACAGATACGCAGTATTTT.

The V gene is TRBV11-2, the J gene TRBJ1-1; 8 bases fit TRBD1. Per germline, CDR1 SGHAT and CDR2 FQNNGV. Germline trimming cut 5 bases from V and 0 bases from J; bases unmatched to any gene: 8. The CDR3 contains 16 residues. In nucleotides, the CDR3 is TGTGCCAGCAGCCTCCGACAGGGGAGATTGAACACTGAAGCTTTCTTT. Amino acid sequence: CASSLRQGRLNTEAFF.

The genes are TRBV29-1 and TRBJ1-3, with 9 bases identical to TRBD1. The J segment lost 5 bases and the V segment lost 6 bases, leaving 17 bases of the junction unmatched. This CDR3 region has 17 residues. Germline V gene lookup returns CDR1 SQVTM and CDR2 ANQGSEA. The CDR3 region has the DNA TGCAGCGTCCTGGTCCCGGGACAGGGATTCTGGCGAAACACCATATATTTT. This codes for CSVLVPGQGFWRNTIYF.

Only a few counts were recorded for this clone. The J gene is TRBJ1-2, the V gene TRBV19, with D hard to call. Germline CDR1 reads LNHDA; CDR2 reads SQIVND (reference sequence). The germline V and J ends were trimmed by 8 bases and 2 bases, with 6 bases remaining between them. CDR3 length equals 11 residues. This CDR3 reads CASQRNYGYTF. Written as DNA, the CDR3 is TGTGCCAGTCAACGGAACTATGGCTACACCTTC. Full variable domain (remainder filled in from reference TRBV19 and TRBJ1-2): DGGITQSPKYLFRKEGQNVTLSCEQNLNHDAMYWYRQDPGQGLRLIYYSQIVNDFQKGDIAEGYSVSREKKESFPLTVTSAQKNPTAFYLCASQRNYGYTFGSGTRLTVV.